The next 28 T cell receptor beta chains were all read from a single sample in a study of cytotoxic CD8 clonotypes in ibrutinib-treated CLL. Assay used: immunoSEQ multiplex PCR; TCRdb lists only in-frame clones, some missing. The sample gives 250,000 or so clones, roughly 74% of which show up once; 15% is in the top ten. Sequenced here: PBMCs, sampled after 24 months of ibrutinib treatment. The receptor source for this set is a human donor with chronic lymphocytic leukemia.

This clone was recorded a few times. V is TRBV27 and J is TRBJ2-3; D gene ambiguous. This CDR3 is 14 amino acids long. CDR1 MNHEY and CDR2 SMNVEV come from the germline V gene (reference sequence). V was cut by 4 bases and J by 0 bases, with 8 bases left in between. CDR3 amino acids: CASSSSYSTDTQYF. The CDR3 DNA reads as TGTGCCAGCAGTTCCTCGTATAGCACAGATACGCAGTATTTT.

This clone came up once. The chain carries TRBV5-1 and TRBJ1-3; D not resolved. CDR3 length: 15 amino acids. Between the trimmed V and J ends, which lost 4 bases and 4 bases, there was a span of 15 bases. Germline V gene lookup returns CDR1 SGHRS and CDR2 YFSETQ. Here the CDR3 DNA reads TGCGCCAGCAGCGCCCAAGGAGACCAGGGAAACACCATATATTTT. Its protein is CASSAQGDQGNTIYF.

This chain connects TRBV10-3 to TRBJ2-5, with TRBD2 matching over 9 bases. The germline V gene encodes CDR1 ENHRY and CDR2 SYGVKD. The CDR3 extends over 15 amino acids. J was trimmed by 3 bases and V by 6 bases; bases with no gene match: 8. The CDR3 loop reads CAIRIGLAGEETQYF. The CDR3 coding sequence is TGTGCCATCAGAATCGGCTTAGCGGGAGAAGAGACCCAGTACTTC.

This rearrangement joins TRBV28 to TRBJ1-2, with 10 bases lining up with TRBD1. Germline trimming cut 6 bases from V and 8 bases from J; bases unmatched to any gene: 6. Germline CDR1 is MDHEN and CDR2 is SYDVKM. CDR3 length: 13 residues. In DNA form, the CDR3 reads TGTGCCAGCAGCCGAGGGACAGGGGCCGGCTACACCTTC. Its translation is CASSRGTGAGYTF.

This sequence joins TRBV4-3 and TRBJ2-7; tentatively, D is TRBD1 (5 bases). CDR1 LGHNA and CDR2 YSLEER come from the germline V gene. The CDR3 runs to 16 residues. V lost 1 base to trimming and J lost 2 bases, with 15 bases between them. CDR3 residues: CASSQADRPETYEQYF. The CDR3 bases are TGCGCCAGCAGCCAAGCTGACAGACCTGAGACCTACGAGCAGTACTTC.

V is TRBV11-2 and J is TRBJ2-1, with no clear D. Between the trimmed V and J ends, which lost 3 bases and 5 bases, there was a span of 11 bases. CDR3 length: 14 amino acids. Looked up from germline, CDR1 is SGHAT and CDR2 is FQNNGV. Written as DNA, the CDR3 is TGTGCCAGCAGCTTTCTTCGTTCCCACAATGAGCAGTTCTTC. This gives the protein CASSFLRSHNEQFF.

The chain employs TRBV19 and TRBJ1-2; possibly TRBD1 for D (5 bases). CDR3 length: 15 residues. Trimming removed 7 bases at V and 4 bases at J, with 19 bases between. Germline V gene data show CDR1 as LNHDA and CDR2 as SQIVND (reference sequence). CDR3 coding DNA: TGTGCCAGTATGGTCCATAAGACAGAAGCCTATGGCTACACCTTC. Its translation is CASMVHKTEAYGYTF.

The chain uses TRBV28 and TRBJ1-4; unclear D gene. Germline CDR1 MDHEN, CDR2 SYDVKM. V was cut by 2 bases and J by 10 bases, with 8 bases left in between. The CDR3 totals 12 residues. The CDR3: CASSLRSGKLFF. The CDR3 DNA reads TGTGCCAGCAGTTTAAGGTCGGGAAAACTGTTTTTT.

The CDR3 protein is CASSGGTSGKVTQYF. The CDR3 nucleotides are TGTGCCAGCAGCGGCGGGACTAGCGGGAAGGTGACCCAGTACTTC. V usage is TRBV5-4 and J usage is TRBJ2-5; 13 bases fit TRBD2. Trimming took 4 bases from V and 7 from J; bases not matched to a gene: 7. Germline loops: CDR1 SGHNT, CDR2 YYREEE (reference sequence). This CDR3 has 15 amino acids.

The rearrangement links TRBV10-3 to TRBJ2-7; 7 bases line up with TRBD1. CDR1 and CDR2 from the germline V gene are ENHRY and SYGVKD. This CDR3 region has 13 residues. Trimming took 7 bases from V and 6 from J; bases not matched to a gene: 9. The CDR3 spells CAITGQEWSEQYF. CDR3 bases: TGTGCCATCACAGGACAGGAATGGAGCGAGCAGTACTTC.

The chain has TRBV7-2 and TRBJ2-7; D not resolved. The CDR3 length is 13 residues. Trimming shortened V by 7 bases and J by 2 bases, and 12 bases separated the two germline ends. CDR1 SGHTA and CDR2 FQGNSA come from the germline V gene. The CDR3 reads CASMALGAYEQYF. The DNA of the CDR3 is TGTGCCAGCATGGCCTTGGGCGCCTACGAGCAGTACTTC.

This chain links TRBV18 with TRBJ2-5; 8 bases map to TRBD2. With 2 bases clipped from V and 5 bases from J, the junction kept 7 bases outside the gene matches. CDR1 is KGHSH, CDR2 LQKENI, per germline. The CDR3 extends over 15 amino acids. CDR3 sequence: CASSPSRTSFETQYF. CDR3 in DNA: TGTGCCAGCTCACCAAGTCGGACTAGCTTCGAGACCCAGTACTTC.

The CDR3 sequence is CATGRRRNSYNEQFF. DNA of the CDR3: TGTGCCACCGGCCGGAGGCGTAACTCCTACAATGAGCAGTTCTTC. The rearrangement links TRBV15 to TRBJ2-1; TRBD2 might be the D (5 bases). The CDR3 length is 15 residues. Germline CDR1 and CDR2: LNHNV and YYDKDF (reference sequence). Between the trimmed V and J ends, which lost 8 bases and 0 bases, there was a span of 14 bases.

This chain connects TRBV20-1 to TRBJ2-5; D gene uncertain. This CDR3 comprises 10 residues. Germline loops: CDR1 DFQATT, CDR2 SNEGSKA (reference sequence). V lost 3 bases and J 4 bases, leaving 3 bases between the germline ends. The CDR3 DNA is TGCAGTGCTAGCCTAGAGACCCAGTACTTC. Protein product: CSASLETQYF.

The chain carries TRBV7-9 and TRBJ2-1; D call uncertain. Per germline, CDR1 SEHNR and CDR2 FQNEAQ (reference sequence). V lost 6 bases to trimming and J lost 0 bases, with 9 bases between them. The CDR3 is 14 residues long. The CDR3 nucleotides read TGTGCCAGCAGTGGCGAAAGCTCCTACAATGAGCAGTTCTTC. Translating gives CASSGESSYNEQFF.

In this sample, this clone turned up a few times. The chain links TRBV7-2 to TRBJ1-5, with D perhaps TRBD1 (5 bases). This CDR3 contains 12 residues. CDR1 is SGHTA, CDR2 FQGNSA, per germline. V was cut by 0 bases and J by 11 bases, with 8 bases left in between. The CDR3 protein is CASSLALGAQHF. The CDR3 nucleotides read TGTGCCAGCAGCTTAGCGCTGGGGGCCCAGCATTTT.

The V and J genes are TRBV29-1 and TRBJ1-1; no firm D call. The CDR3 has 14 amino acids. Germline CDR1 and CDR2: SQVTM and ANQGSEA. The ends were cut back, 3 bases at V and 5 bases at J, with 16 bases in the middle. The CDR3 loop reads CSVERHEGGTEAFF. CDR3 nucleotide sequence: TGCAGCGTTGAGCGCCACGAAGGAGGGACTGAAGCTTTCTTT.

The V call is TRBV4-3, the J call TRBJ2-7, with D possibly being TRBD1 (5 bases). CDR3 size: 15 residues. Germline V lookup: CDR1 LGHNA, CDR2 YSLEER. V was trimmed by 1 base and J by 3 bases, leaving 13 bases between them. CDR3 DNA: TGCGCCAGCAGCCAAGGTTTCCAGGGATTCTACGAGCAGTACTTC. Residues: CASSQGFQGFYEQYF.

This chain connects TRBV12-5 to TRBJ2-1; D is unclear. Trimming left V 1 base short and J 7 bases short, with 8 bases between. Germline V gene lookup returns CDR1 LGHNT and CDR2 FRNRAP. The CDR3 covers 13 residues. CDR3 nucleotide sequence: TGTGCTAGTGGTTTGGCACCGACGAATGAGCAGTTCTTC. This translates into CASGLAPTNEQFF.

The chain is built from TRBV30 and TRBJ2-3; D is unresolved. The CDR3 loop spans 12 amino acids. The germline gives CDR1 GTSNPN, CDR2 SVGIG (reference sequence). The V gene lost 4 bases and the J gene lost 5 bases, with 10 bases spanning the gap. DNA of the CDR3: TGTGCCTGGACTCATGGGGAAGATACGCAGTATTTT. It codes for CAWTHGEDTQYF.

The CDR3 sequence is CASSPGTSGRLTYNEQFF. The CDR3 DNA is TGTGCCAGCAGCCCTGGGACTAGCGGGAGGTTAACCTACAATGAGCAGTTCTTC. The V and J genes are TRBV11-3 and TRBJ2-1; 15 bases line up with TRBD2. The V segment lost 5 bases and the J segment 2 bases; nucleotides outside the gene matches: 7. The CDR3 is 18 amino acids. Germline V CDR1 and CDR2: SGHNT, YENEEA.

The genes are TRBV4-1 and TRBJ1-5; a weak D match, TRBD1 (6 bases). Per germline, CDR1 MGHRA and CDR2 YSYEKL. The CDR3 length is 14 residues. V lost 6 bases and J lost 5, with 14 bases in between. CDR3 loop: CASRAGADDQPQHF. CDR3 in DNA: TGCGCCAGCAGAGCAGGGGCGGATGATCAGCCCCAGCATTTT.

The gene calls are TRBV28 and TRBJ2-7, with D perhaps matching TRBD2 (5 bases). The V and J ends lost 6 bases and 3 bases respectively, with 15 bases between them. The CDR3 covers 14 residues. Germline CDR1 reads MDHEN; CDR2 reads SYDVKM. In DNA, the CDR3 is TGTGCCAGCAGGAAAGAGGAGGATCTCTACGAGCAGTACTTC. It translates to CASRKEEDLYEQYF.

The rearrangement joins TRBV30 to TRBJ2-7, with no clear D. CDR3 length: 11 amino acids. Germline loops: CDR1 GTSNPN, CDR2 SVGIG (reference sequence). V lost 4 bases and J lost 3, with 7 bases in between. Here the CDR3 DNA reads TGTGCCTGGACCCTACACTACGAGCAGTACTTC. Translation: CAWTLHYEQYF.

This clone was counted only a few times. The J gene is TRBJ1-4, the V gene TRBV11-2; D might be TRBD1 (6 bases). Germline CDR1 and CDR2: SGHAT and FQNNGV. V lost 4 bases and J 0 bases, leaving 12 bases between the germline ends. This CDR3 region has 16 residues. The CDR3 nucleotides read TGTGCCAGCAGCTCAGCCCCAGGGGCAACTAATGAAAAACTGTTTTTT. Protein product: CASSSAPGATNEKLFF.

For this clone: The same CDR3 also results from other DNA sequences found in this sample. This rearrangement joins TRBV19 to TRBJ2-2; D not certain. The CDR3 extends over 13 amino acids. Trimming took 6 bases from V and 5 from J, leaving 10 bases between them. Germline V CDR1 and CDR2: LNHDA, SQIVND (reference sequence). CDR3 region: CASSLRGTGELFF. In DNA form, the CDR3 reads TGTGCCAGTAGCCTCCGTGGGACCGGGGAGCTGTTTTTT.

The chain links TRBV5-1 to TRBJ2-1; 13 bases line up with TRBD2. The CDR3 is 16 residues long. The germline V gene has CDR1 SGHRS and CDR2 YFSETQ. V lost 4 bases, J lost 7 bases, and 8 bases stayed unmatched. CDR3 DNA: TGCGCCAGCAGCGAACTAACTAGCGGGAGGGCGAATGAGCAGTTCTTC. Its translation is CASSELTSGRANEQFF.

V gene TRBV7-8 combines with J gene TRBJ2-5, with a possible D match to TRBD2 (6 bases). The CDR3 sequence is 14 residues long. In germline, CDR1 is SGHVS, CDR2 FQNEAQ. V gave up 1 base and J gave up 4 bases, with 10 bases separating them. This CDR3 is CASSLVTGVETQYF. CDR3 coding DNA: TGTGCCAGCAGCTTAGTGACGGGAGTAGAGACCCAGTACTTC.